These 32 T cell receptor beta chains originate from one sample sequenced in a study of blood T cell repertoires in COVID-19. Generated by immunoSEQ multiplex PCR, the TCRdb table keeps only in-frame clones and is missing some. The table records fewer than 60,000 clones, roughly 89% of them present only once. Sequences were obtained from peripheral blood. All receptors derive from a man aged 80 or over with active or convalescent COVID-19.

The gene calls are TRBV7-8 and TRBJ2-5; tentative D call: TRBD2 (6 bases). The length of the CDR3 is 20 residues. Germline V gene data show CDR1 as SGHVS and CDR2 as FQNEAQ. Trimming pared 5 bases from V and 5 bases from J, leaving 33 bases between. In nucleotides, the CDR3 is TGTGCCAGCAGCGCTAAATTGATACTCGGACTATTAAGTTCCGAGGAGACCCAGTACTTC. It is translated as CASSAKLILGLLSSEETQYF.

V is TRBV14 and J is TRBJ2-7; tentative D call: TRBD2 (6 bases). Germline V gene sequence: CDR1 SGHDN, CDR2 FVKESK. Trimming left V 1 base short and J 7 bases short, with 14 bases between. The CDR3 has 14 residues. CDR3 protein: CASSQVGGDREQYF. The CDR3 bases are TGTGCCAGCAGCCAAGTAGGCGGGGATCGGGAGCAGTACTTC.

This rearrangement joins TRBV18 to TRBJ2-7; TRBD2 matches at 8 bases. The CDR3 runs to 17 residues. The V gene's germline CDR1 is KGHSH and CDR2 LQKENI. Trimming took 0 bases from V and 2 from J; bases not matched to a gene: 9. The CDR3 region has the DNA TGTGCCAGCTCACCACCCGCGGGGGGCGGTATTCCCTACGAGCAGTACTTC. This sequence encodes CASSPPAGGGIPYEQYF. The complete variable domain, with remaining parts taken from reference TRBV18 and TRBJ2-7, reads NAGVMQNPRHLVRRRGQEARLRCSPMKGHSHVYWYRQLPEEGLKFMVYLQKENIIDESGMPKERFSAEFPKEGPSILRIQQVVRGDSAAYFCASSPPAGGGIPYEQYFGPGTRLTVT.

The chain combines TRBV7-2 with TRBJ2-5, with D possibly being TRBD2 (6 bases). Deletions cut 5 bases from V and 0 bases from J, with 16 bases between. The CDR3 runs 16 residues. Germline V lookup: CDR1 SGHTA, CDR2 FQGNSA. Written as DNA, the CDR3 is TGTGCCAGCAGCCCCACTAGCACCCATAACCAAGAGACCCAGTACTTC. Its translation is CASSPTSTHNQETQYF.

The chain combines TRBV9 with TRBJ2-1; a weak D match, TRBD1 (6 bases). This CDR3 spans 15 amino acids. Germline values: CDR1 SGDLS, CDR2 YYNGEE. Between the trimmed V and J ends, which lost 5 bases and 0 bases, there was a span of 12 bases. The CDR3 nucleotides are TGTGCCAGCAGGCCCACAGGGAGCTCCTACAATGAGCAGTTCTTC. As protein: CASRPTGSSYNEQFF.

V usage is TRBV10-1 and J usage is TRBJ2-1, with TRBD1 as a possible D gene (5 bases). Germline values: CDR1 WNHNN, CDR2 SYGVQD (reference sequence). Between the trimmed V and J ends, which lost 3 bases and 5 bases, there was a span of 8 bases. The CDR3 sequence is 13 residues long. CDR3 in amino acids: CASSEQVNNEQFF. Written as DNA, the CDR3 is TGCGCCAGCAGTGAACAGGTCAACAATGAGCAGTTCTTC.

The chain links TRBV7-2 to TRBJ2-3; 9 bases map to TRBD2. CDR1 and CDR2 from the germline V gene are SGHTA and FQGNSA. The CDR3 spans 17 residues. The ends lost 5 bases at V and 6 bases at J; junction bases unmatched: 15. The CDR3 is CASSLRRLAGQRDTQYF. The CDR3 DNA reads as TGTGCCAGCAGCCTCAGACGGCTAGCGGGGCAACGGGATACGCAGTATTTT.

The chain is built from TRBV6-5 and TRBJ2-3; D is undetermined. V shed 6 bases and J shed 2 bases, with 15 bases lying between them. Germline CDR1 reads MNHEY; CDR2 reads SVGAGI. The CDR3 covers 15 residues. This chain's CDR3 is CASSPRPGPTDTQYF. DNA for the CDR3: TGTGCCAGCAGCCCCCGACCGGGTCCCACAGATACGCAGTATTTT.

This rearrangement joins TRBV6-4 to TRBJ1-2, with a possible D match to TRBD1 (6 bases). Germline CDR1 reads MRHNA; CDR2 reads SNTAGT. This CDR3 comprises 14 residues. V was cut by 8 bases and J by 7 bases, with 20 bases left in between. The CDR3 region has the DNA TGTGCCAGCCTGGGGGGCAGGGAGGGAGCTGGCTACACCTTC. This gives the protein CASLGGREGAGYTF.

The chain is built from TRBV3-1 (or the pseudogene TRBV3-2) and TRBJ1-2, with D unclear. CDR1 is LGHDT and CDR2 is YNNKEL in the germline V gene (reference sequence). The CDR3 has 11 residues. Trimming pared 0 bases from V and 7 bases from J, leaving 3 bases between. The CDR3 sequence: CASSQDLGYTF. The CDR3 DNA reads as TGTGCCAGCAGCCAAGATCTTGGCTACACCTTC.

The genes are TRBV7-2 and TRBJ2-1, with 9 nucleotides matching TRBD1. Unmatched junction bases numbered 15, after V lost 5 bases and J lost 10 bases. Germline assignment: CDR1 SGHTA and CDR2 FQGNSA. CDR3 length: 16 amino acids. CDR3 region: CASSHPAGQGVMEQFF. The DNA for the CDR3 is TGTGCCAGCAGCCACCCTGCGGGACAGGGTGTTATGGAGCAGTTCTTC. The complete variable domain, with remaining parts taken from reference TRBV7-2 and TRBJ2-1, reads GAGVSQSPSNKVTEKGKDVELRCDPISGHTALYWYRQSLGQGLEFLIYFQGNSAPDKSGLPSDRFSAERTGGSVSTLTIQRTQQEDSAVYLCASSHPAGQGVMEQFFGPGTRLTVL.

The chain uses TRBV27 and TRBJ2-5; 9 bases align to TRBD2. The germline V gene encodes CDR1 MNHEY and CDR2 SMNVEV (reference sequence). V shed 1 base and J 5 bases; nucleotides not matched to a gene: 8. The CDR3 spans 16 residues. The CDR3 bases are TGTGCCAGCAGTTTATTAGGCGGGAGGGCCCGGGAGACCCAGTACTTC. Translating gives CASSLLGGRARETQYF.

The chain carries TRBV7-9 and TRBJ1-6; D may be TRBD1 (6 bases). Germline V gives CDR1 SEHNR, CDR2 FQNEAQ (reference sequence). The germline V and J ends were trimmed by 2 bases and 5 bases, with 10 bases remaining between them. CDR3 length equals 15 residues. CDR3 coding DNA: TGTGCCAGCAGCTTACACGCAGGGGATAATTCACCCCTCCACTTT. The encoded protein is CASSLHAGDNSPLHF.

V is TRBV20-1 and J is TRBJ2-7; 8 bases line up with TRBD1. Germline V lookup: CDR1 DFQATT, CDR2 SNEGSKA (reference sequence). The CDR3 is 11 residues long. V was clipped by 4 bases and J by 6 bases; unmatched bases: 2. CDR3 sequence (DNA): TGCAGTGCTACCAGGGGGCGCGAGCAGTACTTC. Translation: CSATRGREQYF.

This clone was counted a single time. The gene calls are TRBV7-2 and TRBJ2-1; a possible D gene is TRBD2 (5 bases). Trimming left V 0 bases short and J 6 bases short, with 9 bases between. This CDR3 spans 14 amino acids. Germline loops: CDR1 SGHTA, CDR2 FQGNSA. CDR3 sequence reads: CASSLAGDLNEQFF. CDR3 nucleotides: TGTGCCAGCAGCTTAGCGGGAGATCTCAATGAGCAGTTCTTC. Full variable domain (rest looked up from reference TRBV7-2 and TRBJ2-1): GAGVSQSPSNKVTEKGKDVELRCDPISGHTALYWYRQSLGQGLEFLIYFQGNSAPDKSGLPSDRFSAERTGGSVSTLTIQRTQQEDSAVYLCASSLAGDLNEQFFGPGTRLTVL.

The rearrangement links TRBV30 to TRBJ2-7; 7 positions agree with TRBD2. The germline gives CDR1 GTSNPN, CDR2 SVGIG (reference sequence). The J segment lost 3 bases and the V segment lost 5 bases, leaving 7 bases of the junction unmatched. CDR3 length equals 13 residues. The chain's CDR3 is CAWRRGTHYEQYF. In nucleotides, the CDR3 is TGTGCCTGGCGGCGGGGGACCCACTACGAGCAGTACTTC.

The rearrangement uses TRBV9 and TRBJ2-7; a weak D match, TRBD2 (6 bases). Germline V CDR1 and CDR2: SGDLS, YYNGEE. Trimming removed 4 bases at V and 2 bases at J, with 16 bases between. This CDR3 spans 15 amino acids. The CDR3 coding sequence is TGTGCCAGCAGCCTTAATCCGGGGGTACCCTACGAGCAGTACTTC. Its protein product is CASSLNPGVPYEQYF.

This chain uses TRBV2 with TRBJ1-5; a weak D match, TRBD1 (5 bases). V lost 9 bases and J lost 7, with 16 bases in between. The germline CDR1 and CDR2 sequences are SNHLY and FYNNEI. The length of the CDR3 is 13 residues. CDR3 bases: TGTGCCAGTAGCGGACAACCCGAGCAGCCCCAGCATTTT. Translation gives CASSGQPEQPQHF.

The chain has TRBV19 and TRBJ1-5, with unresolved D. V shed 5 bases and J shed 9 bases, with 17 bases lying between them. The CDR3 contains 14 residues. Germline CDR1 reads LNHDA; CDR2 reads SQIVND (reference sequence). The CDR3 bases are TGTGCCAGTAGTCAAGGTATCCGCGCAGGGCCCCAGCATTTT. Translating gives CASSQGIRAGPQHF.

V usage is TRBV11-2 and J usage is TRBJ2-5; TRBD1 matches at 10 bases. V lost 3 bases, J lost 5 bases, and 9 bases stayed unmatched. The CDR3 has 16 amino acids. Germline V gives CDR1 SGHAT, CDR2 FQNNGV. CDR3 amino acids: CASSLTGGGSVETQYF. In DNA form, the CDR3 reads TGTGCCAGCAGCTTGACAGGGGGCGGGAGTGTTGAGACCCAGTACTTC.

The chain combines TRBV6-5 with TRBJ2-6, with a weak D call TRBD2 (6 bases). The CDR3 spans 16 residues. The germline V gene encodes CDR1 MNHEY and CDR2 SVGAGI. Trimming pared 4 bases from V and 3 bases from J, leaving 13 bases between. CDR3 bases: TGTGCCAGCAGTTTCGACCCCGGGGGTGGGGCCAACGTCCTGACTTTC. Amino acid sequence: CASSFDPGGGANVLTF.

The chain has TRBV5-4 and TRBJ2-5; D perhaps matches TRBD1 (6 bases). Germline lookup yields CDR1 SGHNT and CDR2 YYREEE (reference sequence). The CDR3 is 14 amino acids. V dropped 4 bases and J dropped 0 bases, with 10 bases sitting between them. The CDR3 loop reads CASSRQGYQETQYF. CDR3 bases: TGTGCCAGCAGCCGCCAGGGGTACCAAGAGACCCAGTACTTC.

This chain joins TRBV7-9 and TRBJ1-4; the D gene is possibly TRBD1 (5 bases). In germline, CDR1 is SEHNR, CDR2 FQNEAQ (reference sequence). The CDR3 runs 15 residues. Trimming took 8 bases from V and 5 from J, leaving 18 bases between them. CDR3 residues: CASHRTAGLNEKLFF. CDR3 in DNA: TGTGCCAGCCACCGGACGGCAGGGTTGAATGAAAAACTGTTTTTT. The whole variable domain, remainder taken from reference TRBV7-9 and TRBJ1-4, is DTGVSQNPRHKITKRGQNVTFRCDPISEHNRLYWYRQTLGQGPEFLTYFQNEAQLEKSRLLSDRFSAERPKGSFSTLEIQRTEQGDSAMYLCASHRTAGLNEKLFFGSGTQLSVL.

The rearrangement links TRBV21-1 to TRBJ2-3; TRBD1, the table's D call, lacks a check against the DNA. TRBV21-1 is a documented pseudogene. This CDR3 spans 15 amino acids. The CDR3 spells CASSKAPRGADTQYF. The CDR3 DNA is TGTGCCAGCAGCAAAGCGCCCAGGGGGGCAGATACGCAGTATTTT.

This chain connects TRBV29-1 to TRBJ1-2; D might be TRBD1 (5 bases). V shed 4 bases and J shed 0 bases, with 12 bases lying between them. Germline CDR1 reads SQVTM; CDR2 reads ANQGSEA. This CDR3 contains 14 residues. In nucleotides, the CDR3 is TGCAGCGTTGCTCACAGGTTGGCTAACTATGGCTACACCTTC. Encoded protein: CSVAHRLANYGYTF.

This clone showed up just a few times. The rearrangement uses TRBV9 and TRBJ1-3; TRBD1 is a possible D gene (6 bases). Germline CDR1 is SGDLS and CDR2 is YYNGEE. Trimming cost V 3 bases and J 0 bases, with 16 bases left between them. The CDR3 has 17 residues. CDR3 nucleotide sequence: TGTGCCAGCAGCGGCCGACAGGCGCTACGCTCTGGAAACACCATATATTTT. Translating gives CASSGRQALRSGNTIYF.

J is TRBJ2-3 and V is TRBV2, with D perhaps TRBD2 (5 bases). Trimming removed 4 bases from V and 4 bases from J, with 12 bases in between. Germline V gene lookup returns CDR1 SNHLY and CDR2 FYNNEI. The CDR3 has 14 residues. CDR3 in amino acids: CASSGNSVPDTQYF. The CDR3 nucleotides are TGTGCCAGCAGTGGGAATAGCGTCCCAGATACGCAGTATTTT.

V is TRBV19 and J is TRBJ1-2; 9 nucleotides match TRBD1. The germline gives CDR1 LNHDA, CDR2 SQIVND (reference sequence). The CDR3 totals 14 residues. The junction had 8 bases not matched to a gene; V was cut back by 8 bases and J by 4 bases. CDR3 protein: CASQPGQGPYGYTF. The CDR3 DNA reads TGTGCCAGTCAACCGGGACAGGGTCCCTATGGCTACACCTTC.

The V and J genes are TRBV19 and TRBJ2-5; D is perhaps TRBD1 (6 bases). Trimming removed 2 bases from V and 5 bases from J, with 15 bases in between. Germline CDR1 is LNHDA and CDR2 is SQIVND (reference sequence). This CDR3 spans 15 amino acids. Written as DNA, the CDR3 is TGTGCCAGTAGTATATTGACAGGCACTCGGGAGACCCAGTACTTC. Amino acids: CASSILTGTRETQYF.

The V gene is TRBV7-2, the J gene TRBJ1-5, with a possible D match to TRBD1 (5 bases). Trimming took off 2 bases at V and 0 bases at J, with 8 bases between the two ends. CDR3 size: 15 residues. Germline loops: CDR1 SGHTA, CDR2 FQGNSA. CDR3 sequence: CASSLQGYSNQPQHF. CDR3 DNA: TGTGCCAGCAGCTTACAGGGTTATAGCAATCAGCCCCAGCATTTT. Full variable domain (remainder filled in from reference TRBV7-2 and TRBJ1-5): GAGVSQSPSNKVTEKGKDVELRCDPISGHTALYWYRQSLGQGLEFLIYFQGNSAPDKSGLPSDRFSAERTGGSVSTLTIQRTQQEDSAVYLCASSLQGYSNQPQHFGDGTRLSIL.

V usage is TRBV18 and J usage is TRBJ1-4; TRBD1 matches at 12 bases. Germline assignment: CDR1 KGHSH and CDR2 LQKENI. V was clipped by 5 bases and J by 5 bases; unmatched bases: 15. The CDR3 spans 19 residues. The CDR3 DNA is TGTGCCAGCTCATCACAGCACGGGACAGGGGGCCGCGAAAATGAAAAACTGTTTTTT. Protein sequence: CASSSQHGTGGRENEKLFF.

This clone has just one count. The genes are TRBV4-3 and TRBJ2-1, with 7 bases matching TRBD2. The CDR3 sequence is 14 residues long. CDR1 is LGHNA and CDR2 is YSLEER in the germline V gene. The trim removed 3 bases at V and 7 bases at J, leaving 6 bases unmatched. CDR3 loop: CASSQASGGNEQFF. The CDR3 DNA reads as TGCGCCAGCAGCCAGGCCTCGGGGGGAAATGAGCAGTTCTTC.